The 9 T cell receptor beta chains below were found in one sample sequenced in a study of control samples from healthy donors and cancer patients. The assay was immunoSEQ multiplex PCR, and TCRdb's table has in-frame clones only and misses some. The sample yields 150,000 to 200,000 clones, roughly 89% seen once. What was sequenced was blood. Receptors originate from a woman aged 25 to 45 in good health.

V is TRBV27 and J is TRBJ1-1, with D perhaps matching TRBD1 (5 bases). The V and J ends lost 4 bases and 1 base respectively, with 10 bases between them. The CDR3 totals 14 residues. The germline gives CDR1 MNHEY, CDR2 SMNVEV (reference sequence). This CDR3 is CASSSPGANTEAFF. In nucleotides, the CDR3 is TGTGCCAGCAGTTCCCCCGGGGCGAACACTGAAGCTTTCTTT.

The chain is built from TRBV10-2 and TRBJ2-7, with 7 bases lining up with TRBD2. Trimming at V came to 0 bases and at J to 2 bases, leaving 13 bases not matched to a gene. Germline-derived CDR1 and CDR2 are WSHSY and SAAADI. CDR3 length equals 18 residues. CDR3 amino acids: CASSESAAGVGGTYEQYF. In DNA form, the CDR3 reads TGCGCCAGCAGTGAGTCGGCGGCGGGAGTGGGTGGCACCTACGAGCAGTACTTC.

The chain links TRBV3-1 (or the pseudogene TRBV3-2) to TRBJ2-7; D is perhaps TRBD1 or TRBD2 (5 bases each). V shed 2 bases and J shed 2 bases, with 7 bases lying between them. The V gene's germline CDR1 is LGHDT and CDR2 YNNKEL (reference sequence). The CDR3 is 13 amino acids. The DNA of the CDR3 is TGTGCCAGCAGCCAATCGGGGCCCTACGAGCAGTACTTC. Its protein product is CASSQSGPYEQYF.

This clone showed up just once. The rearrangement joins TRBV19 to TRBJ2-2; 7 bases match TRBD1. The CDR3 contains 15 residues. The V gene end was trimmed by 8 bases and the J gene end by 4 bases; junction bases not matched to a gene: 10. Germline CDR1 and CDR2: LNHDA and SQIVND (reference sequence). As DNA, the CDR3 is TGTGCCAGTGGAAGACAGGGTGTCGGCACCGGGGAGCTGTTTTTT. Its translation is CASGRQGVGTGELFF. The full variable domain, in which reference TRBV19 and TRBJ2-2 provide the parts outside the CDR3, is DGGITQSPKYLFRKEGQNVTLSCEQNLNHDAMYWYRQDPGQGLRLIYYSQIVNDFQKGDIAEGYSVSREKKESFPLTVTSAQKNPTAFYLCASGRQGVGTGELFFGEGSRLTVL.

A single count supports this clone. The CDR3 loop is CASSSRYEQYF. CDR3 in DNA: TGTGCCAGCAGTTCCCGCTACGAGCAGTACTTC. This chain links TRBV27 with TRBJ2-7; D is unclear. The CDR3 has 11 amino acids. V was shortened by 4 bases and J by 3 bases, with 4 bases between the two germline ends. Germline assignment: CDR1 MNHEY and CDR2 SMNVEV (reference sequence).

The rearrangement joins TRBV2 to TRBJ2-3; 7 bases match TRBD2. Germline V gives CDR1 SNHLY, CDR2 FYNNEI. This CDR3 region has 13 residues. Trimming took 4 bases from V and 5 from J; bases not matched to a gene: 3. The CDR3 reads CASSGLAGDTQYF. CDR3 nucleotides: TGTGCCAGCAGTGGGTTAGCGGGAGATACGCAGTATTTT.

This clone occurred a few times. J is TRBJ1-2 and V is TRBV7-9, with 9 nucleotides matching TRBD1. The V and J ends lost 4 bases and 4 bases, in that order; junction bases with no gene match: 4. In germline, CDR1 is SEHNR, CDR2 FQNEAQ (reference sequence). This CDR3 is built from 14 residues. DNA for the CDR3: TGTGCCAGCAGCTACCTGACAGGGGGCTATGGCTACACCTTC. Translated, it gives CASSYLTGGYGYTF.

In regard to this clone: Other DNA sequences of this sample code for an identical CDR3. This chain uses TRBV28 with TRBJ1-2; D is uncertain. The germline V gene encodes CDR1 MDHEN and CDR2 SYDVKM. The CDR3 loop spans 10 amino acids. Trimming removed 6 bases at V and 4 bases at J, with 3 bases between. The CDR3 here is CASRGYGYTF. Written as DNA, the CDR3 is TGTGCCAGCAGAGGCTATGGCTACACCTTC.

The J gene is TRBJ2-7, the V gene TRBV4-2; 7 nucleotides agree with TRBD1. Germline V lookup: CDR1 LGHNA, CDR2 YNFKEQ. Germline trimming cut 0 bases from V and 4 bases from J; bases unmatched to any gene: 3. The CDR3 is 14 amino acids. The CDR3 bases are TGTGCCAGCAGCCAAGAACGACAGGGATACGAGCAGTACTTC. This codes for CASSQERQGYEQYF.